Presented here are 14 T cell receptor beta chains from one specimen sequenced in a study of blood T cell repertoires in COVID-19 (dated by TCRdb to the early 2020s). The library was generated by the immunoSEQ multiplex PCR assay. The table comes from immuneACCESS by way of TCRdb, which keeps in-frame sequences with V and J called. Part of the clones is missing from these tables; in studies checked, under half for an unresolved V gene and the rest for unknown reasons. A total of 100,000 to 150,000 clones appear in this sample, 80% to 90% of them only once. The ten largest account for roughly 18% of the sample. The sample comprised peripheral blood. The receptors originated from a man aged 50 to 60 with active or convalescent COVID-19.

V is TRBV7-2 and J is TRBJ1-3; 8 bases line up with TRBD1. After removal of 0 bases from V and 2 bases from J, the junction contained 9 bases not matched to a gene. CDR1 and CDR2 from the germline V gene are SGHTA and FQGNSA. The CDR3 is 18 amino acids. The DNA for the CDR3 is TGTGCCAGCAGCTTAGCGAGTGGCAGGGGGCTTGCTGGAAACACCATATATTTT. It specifies CASSLASGRGLAGNTIYF.

The chain employs TRBV6-6 and TRBJ1-5; maybe TRBD1 (6 bases). The germline CDR1 and CDR2 sequences are MNHNY and SVGAGI (reference sequence). The CDR3 consists of 14 residues. V was trimmed by 8 bases and J by 1 base, leaving 12 bases between them. CDR3 region: CASDNRASNQPQHF. The CDR3 coding sequence is TGTGCCAGCGATAACAGGGCAAGCAATCAGCCCCAGCATTTT.

This chain uses TRBV7-8 with TRBJ2-7, with 10 nucleotides matching TRBD1. The germline V gene has CDR1 SGHVS and CDR2 FQNEAQ. V was clipped by 5 bases and J by 3 bases; unmatched bases: 7. The CDR3 is 15 residues long. For the CDR3, the DNA is TGTGCCAGCAGCGCGAACCGGGACAGGGGCTACGAGCAGTACTTC. This encodes CASSANRDRGYEQYF. Drawing the rest from reference TRBV7-8 and TRBJ2-7, the complete variable domain is GAGVSQSPRYKVAKRGQDVALRCDPISGHVSLFWYQQALGQGPEFLTYFQNEAQLDKSGLPSDRFFAERPEGSVSTLKIQRTQQEDSAVYLCASSANRDRGYEQYFGPGTRLTVT.

This clone has just a few counts. CDR3 residues: CASSERGNGELFF. The CDR3 DNA sequence: TGTGCCAGCAGTGAACGGGGGAACGGGGAGCTGTTTTTT. The V and J genes are TRBV2 and TRBJ2-2; TRBD2 is a possible D gene (6 bases). The CDR3 sequence is 13 residues long. The germline CDR1 and CDR2 sequences are SNHLY and FYNNEI. V shed 2 bases and J shed 7 bases, with 8 bases lying between them.

This chain links TRBV4-1 with TRBJ2-7, with 9 bases lining up with TRBD1. The CDR3 is 15 amino acids. The V gene end was trimmed by 2 bases and the J gene end by 6 bases; junction bases not matched to a gene: 8. The germline V gene encodes CDR1 MGHRA and CDR2 YSYEKL. Here the CDR3 reads CASSQHPGQGFEQYF. The DNA for the CDR3 is TGCGCCAGCAGCCAACATCCGGGACAGGGATTCGAGCAGTACTTC.

This chain connects TRBV10-3 to TRBJ1-3, with 7 bases matching TRBD1. This CDR3 has 18 residues. V shed 2 bases and J 0 bases; nucleotides not matched to a gene: 10. Germline V gives CDR1 ENHRY, CDR2 SYGVKD. CDR3 nucleotide sequence: TGTGCCATCAGTGAGGACCAAAAGGGACAGTTCTCTGGAAACACCATATATTTT. Protein sequence: CAISEDQKGQFSGNTIYF.

The chain recombines TRBV7-2 with TRBJ1-6; a weak D match, TRBD1 (5 bases). The CDR3 consists of 14 residues. The germline CDR1 and CDR2 sequences are SGHTA and FQGNSA. V was pared by 5 bases and J by 7 bases, with 12 bases between. The CDR3 spells CASSTRRGNSPLHF. The CDR3, as DNA: TGTGCCAGCAGCACAAGGAGGGGAAATTCACCCCTCCACTTT.

This chain links TRBV19 with TRBJ1-6, with D possibly matching TRBD1 (6 bases). CDR3 length equals 14 residues. Trimming left V 5 bases short and J 9 bases short, with 14 bases between. CDR1 and CDR2 (germline): LNHDA, SQIVND (reference sequence). Here the CDR3 reads CASSAQGSGSPLHF. For the CDR3, the DNA is TGTGCCAGTAGTGCACAGGGTAGTGGTTCACCCCTCCACTTT. Using reference TRBV19 and TRBJ1-6 for the parts outside the CDR3, the full variable domain is DGGITQSPKYLFRKEGQNVTLSCEQNLNHDAMYWYRQDPGQGLRLIYYSQIVNDFQKGDIAEGYSVSREKKESFPLTVTSAQKNPTAFYLCASSAQGSGSPLHFGNGTRLTVT.

The chain is built from TRBV6-1 and TRBJ1-1; a weak D match, TRBD1 (5 bases). From germline, CDR1 is MNHNS and CDR2 SASEGT. Trimming shortened V by 4 bases and J by 3 bases, and 18 bases separated the two germline ends. CDR3 length equals 16 residues. CDR3 sequence (DNA): TGTGCCAGCAGTGTCCGCGGGGCGGGAATGGACACTGAAGCTTTCTTT. This encodes CASSVRGAGMDTEAFF.

V is TRBV6-5 and J is TRBJ1-2; D is perhaps TRBD1 (6 bases). CDR1 MNHEY and CDR2 SVGAGI come from the germline V gene. Trimming shortened V by 2 bases and J by 3 bases, and 13 bases separated the two germline ends. The CDR3 sequence is 15 residues long. Written as DNA, the CDR3 is TGTGCCAGCAGTTACCCGGGAGGGGGAGACTATGGCTACACCTTC. It yields the protein CASSYPGGGDYGYTF.

The genes are TRBV10-3 and TRBJ1-2; the D gene is possibly TRBD1 (6 bases). Germline assignment: CDR1 ENHRY and CDR2 SYGVKD. Trimming left V 2 bases short and J 7 bases short, with 14 bases between. The CDR3 covers 14 residues. The CDR3 DNA reads as TGTGCCATCAGTGAGGGACAGCTATGGTCTGGCTACACCTTC. This translates into CAISEGQLWSGYTF.

The V gene is TRBV29-1, the J gene TRBJ2-1; 7 bases map to TRBD1. This CDR3 is 12 amino acids long. V lost 7 bases to trimming and J lost 5 bases; unmatched junction nucleotides: 5. Germline V gene data show CDR1 as SQVTM and CDR2 as ANQGSEA. Here the CDR3 reads CSAGQEDNEQFF. In DNA, the CDR3 is TGCAGCGCTGGACAGGAGGACAATGAGCAGTTCTTC.

V and J are TRBV28 and TRBJ1-4; D perhaps matches TRBD1 (5 bases). This CDR3 region has 14 residues. Germline V lookup: CDR1 MDHEN, CDR2 SYDVKM. Trimming took off 3 bases at V and 8 bases at J, with 13 bases between the two ends. The CDR3 nucleotides are TGTGCCAGCAGTTTTTTGGGGGGAAGGGAAAAACTGTTTTTT. The encoded protein is CASSFLGGREKLFF. The variable domain in full, completed from reference TRBV28 and TRBJ1-4, reads DVKVTQSSRYLVKRTGEKVFLECVQDMDHENMFWYRQDPGLGLRLIYFSYDVKMKEKGDIPEGYSVSREKKERFSLILESASTNQTSMYLCASSFLGGREKLFFGSGTQLSVL.

V is TRBV5-1 and J is TRBJ2-3, with TRBD1 identical over 7 bases. J was trimmed by 2 bases and V by 0 bases; bases with no gene match: 6. Germline values: CDR1 SGHRS, CDR2 YFSETQ. The CDR3 has 16 amino acids. CDR3 residues: CASSLGGQILTDTQYF. In DNA form, the CDR3 reads TGCGCCAGCAGCTTGGGGGGACAGATCCTCACAGATACGCAGTATTTT.